A single sample gave rise to the 22 T cell receptor beta chains below, sequenced in a study of OX40 agonist ivuxolimab in advanced cancers. This table comes from immunoSEQ multiplex PCR, and its TCRdb copy is limited to in-frame clones, with some not included. The repertoire holds 63,000 or so clones, with about 90% as singletons. The starting material was CD4+ or CD8+ T cells sorted from blood, obtained in a trial of the OX40 agonist ivuxolimab. These receptors originate from an adult with an advanced solid tumor such as melanoma, head and neck, liver or kidney cancer.

The V and J genes are TRBV4-1 and TRBJ2-1, with no clear D. This CDR3 spans 13 amino acids. The V end was cut by 4 bases, the J end by 10 bases, with 14 bases between. CDR1 is MGHRA, CDR2 YSYEKL, per germline. CDR3 coding DNA: TGCGCCAGCAGCCCACTGGCGGTGGGGGAGCAGTTCTTC. Its protein product is CASSPLAVGEQFF.

The CDR3 DNA follows: TGTGCCACCAGCGGCGGGACGGAGCACTCCGGGGAGCTGTTTTTT. Translating it yields CATSGGTEHSGELFF. The chain carries TRBV15 and TRBJ2-2; maybe TRBD2 (6 bases). Per germline, CDR1 LNHNV and CDR2 YYDKDF (reference sequence). The CDR3 has 15 amino acids. Between the trimmed V and J ends, which lost 5 bases and 6 bases, there was a span of 16 bases.

The chain joins TRBV6-5 to TRBJ2-7; either TRBD1 or TRBD2 may fit D (5 bases each). Trimming shortened V by 6 bases and J by 7 bases, and 13 bases separated the two germline ends. Germline values: CDR1 MNHEY, CDR2 SVGAGI. The CDR3 consists of 12 residues. In DNA, the CDR3 is TGTGCCAGCAGCTGGGACGGAGTAGAGCAGTACGTC. Translation gives CASSWDGVEQYV.

The genes are TRBV9 and TRBJ2-7; D assignment may be TRBD1 or TRBD2 (5 bases each). Germline CDR1 reads SGDLS; CDR2 reads YYNGEE. Trimming cost V 4 bases and J 3 bases, with 11 bases left between them. The CDR3 runs to 13 residues. CDR3 nucleotide sequence: TGTGCCAGCAGCCCTCGGGACGGCTACGAGCAGTACTTC. This codes for CASSPRDGYEQYF.

The chain is built from TRBV6-5 and TRBJ1-1; D unclear. This CDR3 has 15 amino acids. Trimming left V 1 base short and J 0 bases short, with 9 bases between. CDR1 is MNHEY and CDR2 is SVGAGI in the germline V gene. The chain's CDR3 is CASSYLTGMNTEAFF. For the CDR3, the DNA is TGTGCCAGCAGTTACTTGACCGGGATGAACACTGAAGCTTTCTTT.

The rearrangement uses TRBV5-1 and TRBJ2-5; D is ambiguous. The CDR3 totals 14 residues. CDR1 and CDR2 (germline): SGHRS, YFSETQ. The ends were cut back, 0 bases at V and 3 bases at J, with 9 bases in the middle. The chain's CDR3 is CASSLEFAEETQYF. CDR3 in DNA: TGCGCCAGCAGCTTGGAATTTGCCGAAGAGACCCAGTACTTC.

The chain combines TRBV11-2 with TRBJ2-7, with TRBD1 as a possible D gene (6 bases). The germline V and J ends were trimmed by 1 base and 2 bases, with 18 bases remaining between them. The CDR3 length is 17 residues. Germline V gene sequence: CDR1 SGHAT, CDR2 FQNNGV. The CDR3 bases are TGTGCCAGCAGCTTAGGTCCTCCCGGGACAACCACCTACGAGCAGTACTTC. Translated, it gives CASSLGPPGTTTYEQYF. The full variable domain, its missing parts supplied by reference TRBV11-2 and TRBJ2-7, is EAGVAQSPRYKIIEKRQSVAFWCNPISGHATLYWYQQILGQGPKLLIQFQNNGVVDDSQLPKDRFSAERLKGVDSTLKIQPAKLEDSAVYLCASSLGPPGTTTYEQYFGPGTRLTVT.

The genes are TRBV7-2 and TRBJ2-1, with D possibly being TRBD1 or TRBD2 (5 bases each). The V end lost 4 bases, the J end lost 7 bases, and 20 bases lay between the germline ends. This CDR3 has 16 residues. Germline V lookup: CDR1 SGHTA, CDR2 FQGNSA. In nucleotides, the CDR3 is TGTGCCAGCAGCTCAATACCCGGGACCCCAATAAATGAGCAGTTCTTC. This translates into CASSSIPGTPINEQFF.

V gene TRBV27 combines with J gene TRBJ2-7; 10 nucleotides align to TRBD1. J was trimmed by 5 bases and V by 2 bases; bases with no gene match: 6. There are 15 residues in the CDR3. Germline values: CDR1 MNHEY, CDR2 SMNVEV (reference sequence). For the CDR3, the DNA is TGTGCCAGCAGTTTAGTTGGGACAGGGGACCACGAGCAGTACTTC. The encoded protein is CASSLVGTGDHEQYF.

The genes are TRBV7-2 and TRBJ2-7, with no clear D. The CDR3 is 14 residues long. Germline V gives CDR1 SGHTA, CDR2 FQGNSA. V was cut by 1 base and J by 4 bases, with 11 bases left in between. CDR3 sequence: CASSLELLAYEQYF. The DNA of the CDR3 is TGTGCCAGCAGCTTAGAACTATTGGCGTACGAGCAGTACTTC.

This chain uses TRBV6-1 with TRBJ2-2; D is possibly TRBD1 or TRBD2 (5 bases each). Trimming removed 6 bases from V and 7 bases from J, with 15 bases in between. The CDR3 is 14 residues long. Germline V CDR1 and CDR2: MNHNS, SASEGT. CDR3 protein: CASRPGRGIGELFF. The CDR3 region has the DNA TGTGCCAGCAGACCGGGACGAGGGATCGGGGAGCTGTTTTTT.

V usage is TRBV27 and J usage is TRBJ2-1, with TRBD2 identical over 13 bases. CDR1 is MNHEY, CDR2 SMNVEV, per germline (reference sequence). The CDR3 covers 15 residues. With 5 bases clipped from V and 6 bases from J, the junction kept 4 bases outside the gene matches. The CDR3 DNA sequence: TGTGCCAGCAGTCCCGGGACTAGCGGGGTCAATGAGCAGTTCTTC. Translating it yields CASSPGTSGVNEQFF.

The rearrangement links TRBV11-3 to TRBJ2-7, with D perhaps matching TRBD1 or TRBD2 (5 bases each). The CDR3 extends over 13 amino acids. The germline V and J ends were trimmed by 5 bases and 6 bases, with 14 bases remaining between them. The germline V gene has CDR1 SGHNT and CDR2 YENEEA. CDR3 loop: CASSHREGLEQYF. The CDR3 DNA sequence: TGTGCCAGCAGCCATAGAGAGGGGCTCGAGCAGTACTTC. The full variable domain, completed using reference TRBV11-3 and TRBJ2-7, is EAGVVQSPRYKIIEKKQPVAFWCNPISGHNTLYWYLQNLGQGPELLIRYENEEAVDDSQLPKDRFSAERLKGVDSTLKIQPAELGDSAVYLCASSHREGLEQYFGPGTRLTVT.

The chain combines TRBV11-2 with TRBJ2-5; a weak D match, TRBD2 (5 bases). V lost 1 base and J lost 2, with 11 bases in between. The length of the CDR3 is 15 residues. Germline V gene sequence: CDR1 SGHAT, CDR2 FQNNGV. CDR3 loop: CASSLGRSGQETQYF. As DNA, the CDR3 is TGTGCCAGCAGCTTAGGTCGCAGCGGACAAGAGACCCAGTACTTC.

The chain couples TRBV9 to TRBJ2-1, with TRBD2 matching over 8 bases. The CDR3 is 16 residues long. Germline V lookup: CDR1 SGDLS, CDR2 YYNGEE. The ends lost 3 bases at V and 7 bases at J; junction bases unmatched: 12. CDR3 DNA: TGTGCCAGCAGCGCCCCTAGCGGGTTTAAATGGAATGAGCAGTTCTTC. Protein: CASSAPSGFKWNEQFF.

This clone has only one observation. The J gene is TRBJ1-1, the V gene TRBV7-8; possibly TRBD1 for D (5 bases). Trimming removed 4 bases from V and 1 base from J, with 7 bases in between. The CDR3 has 13 amino acids. Germline loops: CDR1 SGHVS, CDR2 FQNEAQ. The CDR3 loop reads CASSSGQNTEAFF. The CDR3 nucleotides read TGTGCCAGCAGCTCTGGACAGAACACTGAAGCTTTCTTT.

This clone has only a few counts. The chain carries TRBV4-1 and TRBJ1-1; D is unclear. The CDR3 runs 12 residues. V was trimmed by 1 base and J by 1 base, leaving 1 base between them. Germline loops: CDR1 MGHRA, CDR2 YSYEKL. Here the CDR3 DNA reads TGCGCCAGCAGCCAAGCGAACACTGAAGCTTTCTTT. Its protein is CASSQANTEAFF.

Written as DNA, the CDR3 is TGTGCCAGGATAGACAGGGAGGCTAATCAGCCCCAGCATTTT. It is translated as CARIDREANQPQHF. This chain links TRBV6-1 with TRBJ1-5; TRBD1 matches at 7 bases. Germline CDR1 is MNHNS and CDR2 is SASEGT. This CDR3 contains 14 residues. Trimming took 9 bases from V and 4 from J; bases not matched to a gene: 9.

V and J are TRBV4-1 and TRBJ2-6, with TRBD2 identical over 8 bases. The V gene end was trimmed by 1 base and the J gene end by 3 bases; junction bases not matched to a gene: 2. The CDR3 runs to 16 residues. Germline V lookup: CDR1 MGHRA, CDR2 YSYEKL. The CDR3 nucleotides read TGCGCCAGCAGCCAAGTAGCGGGAAATGGGGCCAACGTCCTGACTTTC. As protein: CASSQVAGNGANVLTF.

The chain couples TRBV4-2 to TRBJ2-1, with 7 bases matching TRBD2. The V gene's germline CDR1 is LGHNA and CDR2 YNFKEQ. The CDR3 length is 14 residues. V shed 4 bases, J shed 4 bases, and the junction held 4 bases outside the gene matches. The CDR3 protein is CASSLRLAYNEQFF. The CDR3 DNA follows: TGTGCCAGCAGCCTACGACTAGCTTACAATGAGCAGTTCTTC.

This chain connects TRBV28 to TRBJ2-3; 9 bases match TRBD1. Germline V CDR1 and CDR2: MDHEN, SYDVKM. The CDR3 covers 19 residues. The J segment lost 1 base and the V segment lost 5 bases, leaving 16 bases of the junction unmatched. This chain's CDR3 is CASSPRDRVYTRGTDTQYF. The CDR3 region has the DNA TGTGCCAGCAGTCCCAGGGACAGGGTTTATACCCGGGGCACAGATACGCAGTATTTT.

V is TRBV5-4 and J is TRBJ1-1; D is perhaps TRBD1 (6 bases). The CDR3 consists of 16 residues. Per germline, CDR1 SGHNT and CDR2 YYREEE (reference sequence). Trimming took off 4 bases at V and 5 bases at J, with 21 bases between the two ends. The CDR3 loop reads CASSPPEPGATTEAFF. Written as DNA, the CDR3 is TGTGCCAGCAGCCCCCCCGAACCGGGGGCGACGACTGAAGCTTTCTTT.